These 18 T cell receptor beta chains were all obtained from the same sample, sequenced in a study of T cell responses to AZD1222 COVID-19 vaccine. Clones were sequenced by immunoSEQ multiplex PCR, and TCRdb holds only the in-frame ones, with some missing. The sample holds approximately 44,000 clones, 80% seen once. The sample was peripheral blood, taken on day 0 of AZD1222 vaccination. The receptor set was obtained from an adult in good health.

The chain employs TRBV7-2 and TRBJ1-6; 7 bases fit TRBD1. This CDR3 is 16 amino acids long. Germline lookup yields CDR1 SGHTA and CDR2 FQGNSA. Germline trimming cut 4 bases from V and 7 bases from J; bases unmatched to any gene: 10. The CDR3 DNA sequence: TGTGCCAGCAGCTCCTCCGGGACAGCCGGAAATTCACCCCTCCACTTT. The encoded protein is CASSSSGTAGNSPLHF.

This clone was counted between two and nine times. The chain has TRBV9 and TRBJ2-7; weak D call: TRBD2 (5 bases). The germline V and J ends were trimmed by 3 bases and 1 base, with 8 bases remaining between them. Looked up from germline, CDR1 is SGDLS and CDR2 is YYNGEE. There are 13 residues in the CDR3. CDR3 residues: CASSGPGSYEQYF. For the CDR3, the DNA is TGTGCCAGCAGCGGACCGGGGTCCTACGAGCAGTACTTC.

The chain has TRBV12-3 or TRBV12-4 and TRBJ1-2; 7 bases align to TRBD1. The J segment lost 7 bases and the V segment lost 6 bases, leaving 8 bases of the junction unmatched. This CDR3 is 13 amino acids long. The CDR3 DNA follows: TGTGCCAGCAGCCGTGGACAGGACGGTGGCTACACCTTC. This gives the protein CASSRGQDGGYTF.

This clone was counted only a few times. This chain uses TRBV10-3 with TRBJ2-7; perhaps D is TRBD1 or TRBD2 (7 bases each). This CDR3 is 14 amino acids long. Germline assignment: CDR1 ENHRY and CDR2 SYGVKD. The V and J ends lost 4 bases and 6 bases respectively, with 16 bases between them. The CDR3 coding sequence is TGTGCCATCAGTGTTGCAGGGGGGGATCGCGAGCAGTACTTC. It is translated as CAISVAGGDREQYF.

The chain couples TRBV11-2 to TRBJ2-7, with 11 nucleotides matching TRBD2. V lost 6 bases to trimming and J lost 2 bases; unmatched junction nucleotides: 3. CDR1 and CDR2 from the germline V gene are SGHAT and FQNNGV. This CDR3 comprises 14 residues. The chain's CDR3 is CASRIAGGPYEQYF. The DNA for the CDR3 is TGTGCCAGCAGAATAGCGGGGGGGCCCTACGAGCAGTACTTC.

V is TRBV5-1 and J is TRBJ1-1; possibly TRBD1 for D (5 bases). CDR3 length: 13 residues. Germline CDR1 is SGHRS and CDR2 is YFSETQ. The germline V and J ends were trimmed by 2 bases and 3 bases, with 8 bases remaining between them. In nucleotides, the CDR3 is TGCGCCAGCAGCTTTGGGGCCGACACTGAAGCTTTCTTT. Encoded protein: CASSFGADTEAFF. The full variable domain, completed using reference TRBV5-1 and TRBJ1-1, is KAGVTQTPRYLIKTRGQQVTLSCSPISGHRSVSWYQQTPGQGLQFLFEYFSETQRNKGNFPGRFSGRQFSNSRSEMNVSTLELGDSALYLCASSFGADTEAFFGQGTRLTVV.

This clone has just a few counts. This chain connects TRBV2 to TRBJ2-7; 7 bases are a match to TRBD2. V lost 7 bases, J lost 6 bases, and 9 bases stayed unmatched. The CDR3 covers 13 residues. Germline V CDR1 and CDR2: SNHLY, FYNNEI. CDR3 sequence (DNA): TGTGCCAGCAACCTCGGGAGCGGGGTCGAGCAGTACTTC. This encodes CASNLGSGVEQYF.

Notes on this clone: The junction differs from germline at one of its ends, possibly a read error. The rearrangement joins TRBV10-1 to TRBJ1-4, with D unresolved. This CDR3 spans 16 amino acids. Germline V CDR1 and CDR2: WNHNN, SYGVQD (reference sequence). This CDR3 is CASSDNNPPRAERLFF. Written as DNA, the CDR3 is TGCGCCAGCAGTGATAATAATCCCCCCCGGGCTGAAAGACTGTTTTTT.

The CDR3 sequence: CASSSAGGDYEQYF. The DNA for the CDR3 is TGTGCCAGCAGCTCAGCGGGGGGAGACTACGAGCAGTACTTC. The chain recombines TRBV5-6 with TRBJ2-7; 9 positions match TRBD2. The germline V gene encodes CDR1 SGHDT and CDR2 YYEEEE. With 3 bases clipped from V and 3 bases from J, the junction kept 4 bases outside the gene matches. The CDR3 sequence is 14 residues long.

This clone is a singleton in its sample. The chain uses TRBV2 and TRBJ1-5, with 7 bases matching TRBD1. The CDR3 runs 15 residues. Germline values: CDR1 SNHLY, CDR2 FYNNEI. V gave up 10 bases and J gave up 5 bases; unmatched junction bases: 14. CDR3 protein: CATRQGFLGDQPQHF. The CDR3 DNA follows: TGTGCCACCCGACAGGGCTTTCTAGGGGATCAGCCCCAGCATTTT.

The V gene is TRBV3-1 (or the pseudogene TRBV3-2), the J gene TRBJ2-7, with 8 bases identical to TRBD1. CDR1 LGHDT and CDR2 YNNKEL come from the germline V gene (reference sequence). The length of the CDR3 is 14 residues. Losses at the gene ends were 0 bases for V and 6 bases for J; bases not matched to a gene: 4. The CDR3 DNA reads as TGTGCCAGCAGCCAAGAGGCTGACAGGGGCGAGCAGTACTTC. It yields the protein CASSQEADRGEQYF.

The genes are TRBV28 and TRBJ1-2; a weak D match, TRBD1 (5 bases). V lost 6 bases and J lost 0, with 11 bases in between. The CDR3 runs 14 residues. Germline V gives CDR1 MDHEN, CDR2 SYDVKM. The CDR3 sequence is CASSTPGANYGYTF. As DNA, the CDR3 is TGTGCCAGCAGCACCCCGGGGGCTAACTATGGCTACACCTTC.

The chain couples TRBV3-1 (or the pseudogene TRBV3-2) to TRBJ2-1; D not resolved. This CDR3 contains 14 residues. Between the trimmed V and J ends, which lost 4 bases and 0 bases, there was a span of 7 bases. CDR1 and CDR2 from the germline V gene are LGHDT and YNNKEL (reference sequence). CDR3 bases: TGTGCCAGCAGCCCCCGGGCCTCCTACAATGAGCAGTTCTTC. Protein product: CASSPRASYNEQFF.

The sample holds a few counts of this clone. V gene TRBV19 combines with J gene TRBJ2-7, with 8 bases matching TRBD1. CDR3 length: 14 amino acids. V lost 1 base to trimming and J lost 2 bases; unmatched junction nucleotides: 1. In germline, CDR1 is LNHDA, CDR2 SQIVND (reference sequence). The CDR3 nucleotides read TGTGCCAGTAGTATAGGCAGGGGGCCCTACGAGCAGTACTTC. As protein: CASSIGRGPYEQYF.

The CDR3 bases are TGTGCCTACAGAGGACTCCCTAGTACACCCGAGCAGTACTTC. As protein: CAYRGLPSTPEQYF. V gene TRBV2 combines with J gene TRBJ2-7, with a weak D call TRBD2 (5 bases). Trimming cost V 11 bases and J 6 bases, with 23 bases left between them. The CDR3 contains 14 residues. Looked up from germline, CDR1 is SNHLY and CDR2 is FYNNEI.

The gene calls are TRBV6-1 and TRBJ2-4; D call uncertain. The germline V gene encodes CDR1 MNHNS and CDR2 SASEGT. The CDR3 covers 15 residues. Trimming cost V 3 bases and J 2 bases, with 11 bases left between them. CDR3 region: CASSDPRHPKNIQYF. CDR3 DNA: TGTGCCAGCAGTGACCCCCGACACCCCAAAAACATTCAGTACTTC.

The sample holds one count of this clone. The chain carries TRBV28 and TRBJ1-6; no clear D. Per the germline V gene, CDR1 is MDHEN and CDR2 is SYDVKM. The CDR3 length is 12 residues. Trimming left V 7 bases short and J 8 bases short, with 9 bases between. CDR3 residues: CASTRVDSPLHF. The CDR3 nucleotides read TGTGCCAGCACAAGGGTTGATTCACCCCTCCACTTT. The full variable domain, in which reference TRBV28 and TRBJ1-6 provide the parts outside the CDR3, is DVKVTQSSRYLVKRTGEKVFLECVQDMDHENMFWYRQDPGLGLRLIYFSYDVKMKEKGDIPEGYSVSREKKERFSLILESASTNQTSMYLCASTRVDSPLHFGNGTRLTVT.

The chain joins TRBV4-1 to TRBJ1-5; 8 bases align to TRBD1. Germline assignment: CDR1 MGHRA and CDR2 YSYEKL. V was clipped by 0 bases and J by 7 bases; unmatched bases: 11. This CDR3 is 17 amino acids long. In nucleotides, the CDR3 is TGCGCCAGCAGCCAAGATCGGTTGACAGGGGCGGGGCAGCCCCAGCATTTT. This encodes CASSQDRLTGAGQPQHF.